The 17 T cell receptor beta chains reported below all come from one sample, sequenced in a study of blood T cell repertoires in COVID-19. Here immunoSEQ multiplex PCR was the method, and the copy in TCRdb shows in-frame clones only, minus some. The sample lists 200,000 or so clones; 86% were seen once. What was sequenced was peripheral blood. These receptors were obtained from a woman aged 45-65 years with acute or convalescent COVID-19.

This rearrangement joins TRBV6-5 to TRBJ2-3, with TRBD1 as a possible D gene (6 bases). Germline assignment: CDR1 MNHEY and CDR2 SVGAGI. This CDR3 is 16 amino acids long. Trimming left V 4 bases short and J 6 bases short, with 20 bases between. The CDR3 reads CASSSLTGQASDTQYF. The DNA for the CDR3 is TGTGCCAGCAGTTCTCTGACAGGACAAGCAAGTGATACGCAGTATTTT.

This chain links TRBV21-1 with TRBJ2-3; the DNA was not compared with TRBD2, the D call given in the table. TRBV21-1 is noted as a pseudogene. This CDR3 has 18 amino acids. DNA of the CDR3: TGTGCCAGCAGCAAAGGCGGGTTAGCGGGAGTTTGGACAGATACGCAGTATTTT. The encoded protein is CASSKGGLAGVWTDTQYF.

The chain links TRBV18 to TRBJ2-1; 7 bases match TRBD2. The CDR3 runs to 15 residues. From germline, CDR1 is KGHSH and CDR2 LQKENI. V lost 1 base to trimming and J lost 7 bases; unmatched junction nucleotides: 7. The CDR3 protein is CASSPQGLSLNEQFF. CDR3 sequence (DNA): TGTGCCAGCTCACCACAGGGACTATCTTTAAATGAGCAGTTCTTC.

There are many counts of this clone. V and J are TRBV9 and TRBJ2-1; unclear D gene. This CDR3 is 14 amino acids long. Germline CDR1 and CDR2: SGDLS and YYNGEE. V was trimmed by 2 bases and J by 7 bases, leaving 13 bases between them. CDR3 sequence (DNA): TGTGCCAGCAGCGTGGGTGGCCACGGGAATGAGCAGTTCTTC. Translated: CASSVGGHGNEQFF.

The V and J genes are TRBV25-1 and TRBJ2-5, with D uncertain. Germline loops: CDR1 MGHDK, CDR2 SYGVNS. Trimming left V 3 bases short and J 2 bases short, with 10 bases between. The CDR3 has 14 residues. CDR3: CASSDPRLQETQYF. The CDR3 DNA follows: TGTGCCAGCAGTGACCCGCGACTGCAAGAGACCCAGTACTTC.

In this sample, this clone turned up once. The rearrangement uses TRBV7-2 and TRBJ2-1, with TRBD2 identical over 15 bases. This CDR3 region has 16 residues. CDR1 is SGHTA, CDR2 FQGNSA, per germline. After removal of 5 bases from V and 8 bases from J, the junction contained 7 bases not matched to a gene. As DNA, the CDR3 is TGTGCCAGCAGCCAAATGGGACTAGCGGGGGGCTATGAGCAGTTCTTC. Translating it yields CASSQMGLAGGYEQFF.

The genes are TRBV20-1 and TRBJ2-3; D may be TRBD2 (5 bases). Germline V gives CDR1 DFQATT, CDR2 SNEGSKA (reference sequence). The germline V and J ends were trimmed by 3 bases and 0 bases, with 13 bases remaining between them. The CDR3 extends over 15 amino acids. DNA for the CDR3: TGCAGTGCTAGTGAGGCTAGCACTAGCACAGATACGCAGTATTTT. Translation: CSASEASTSTDTQYF.

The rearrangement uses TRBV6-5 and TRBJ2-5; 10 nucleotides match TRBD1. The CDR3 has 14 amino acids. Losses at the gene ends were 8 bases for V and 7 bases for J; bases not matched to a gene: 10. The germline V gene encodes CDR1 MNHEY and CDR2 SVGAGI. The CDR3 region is CASEPGQGRGTQYF. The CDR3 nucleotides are TGTGCCAGCGAGCCGGGACAGGGGAGGGGGACCCAGTACTTC.

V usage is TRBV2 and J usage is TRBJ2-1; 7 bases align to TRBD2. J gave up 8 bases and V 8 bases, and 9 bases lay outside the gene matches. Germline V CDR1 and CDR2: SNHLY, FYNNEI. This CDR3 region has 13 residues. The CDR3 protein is CASAGEREDEQFF. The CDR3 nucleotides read TGTGCCAGCGCGGGGGAGCGGGAAGATGAGCAGTTCTTC.

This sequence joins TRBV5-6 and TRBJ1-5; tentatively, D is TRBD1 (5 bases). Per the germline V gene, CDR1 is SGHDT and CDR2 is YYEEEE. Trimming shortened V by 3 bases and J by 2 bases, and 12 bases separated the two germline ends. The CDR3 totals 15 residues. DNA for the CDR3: TGTGCCAGCAGCTATCGGGGGGGACGCAATCAGCCCCAGCATTTT. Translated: CASSYRGGRNQPQHF.

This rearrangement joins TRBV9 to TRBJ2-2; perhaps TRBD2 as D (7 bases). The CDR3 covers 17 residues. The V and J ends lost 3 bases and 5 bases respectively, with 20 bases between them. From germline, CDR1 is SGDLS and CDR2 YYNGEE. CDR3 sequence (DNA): TGTGCCAGCAGCGACCCGAGTGGGGGGGCCTTAACCGGGGAGCTGTTTTTT. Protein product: CASSDPSGGALTGELFF.

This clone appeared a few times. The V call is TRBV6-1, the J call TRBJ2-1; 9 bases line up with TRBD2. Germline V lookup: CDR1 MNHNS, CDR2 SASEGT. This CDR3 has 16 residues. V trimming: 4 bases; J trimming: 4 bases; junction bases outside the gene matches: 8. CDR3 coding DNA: TGTGCCAGCAGTGCCTCCTTAGCGGGAGCTTACAATGAGCAGTTCTTC. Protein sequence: CASSASLAGAYNEQFF.

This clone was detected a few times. The CDR3 loop is CASEAPGANVLTF. CDR3 DNA sequence: TGTGCCAGCGAGGCACCTGGGGCCAACGTCCTGACTTTC. This chain connects TRBV12-3 or TRBV12-4 to TRBJ2-6, with D uncertain. V was shortened by 8 bases and J by 2 bases, with 7 bases between the two germline ends. The CDR3 has 13 amino acids.

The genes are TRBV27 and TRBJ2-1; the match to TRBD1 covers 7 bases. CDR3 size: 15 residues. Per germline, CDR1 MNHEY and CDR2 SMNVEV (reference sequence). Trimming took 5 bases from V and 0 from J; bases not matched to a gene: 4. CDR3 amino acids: CASSGQVSSYNEQFF. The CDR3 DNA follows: TGTGCCAGCAGTGGACAGGTCAGCTCCTACAATGAGCAGTTCTTC.

CDR3 coding DNA: TGTGCCAGCAGCCCGGGGACAGGGCTAGGGGGCTACACCTTC. It translates to CASSPGTGLGGYTF. This chain uses TRBV11-1 with TRBJ1-2; 9 bases are a match to TRBD1. Germline V lookup: CDR1 SGHAT, CDR2 FQDESV (reference sequence). V lost 5 bases, J lost 8 bases, and 9 bases stayed unmatched. This CDR3 is 14 amino acids long.

CDR3 amino acids: CASSHIGGEQYF. The CDR3 DNA is TGTGCCAGCAGCCATATCGGGGGCGAGCAGTACTTC. V and J are TRBV3-1 (or the pseudogene TRBV3-2) and TRBJ2-7, with a possible D match to TRBD2 (6 bases). Germline CDR1 is LGHDT and CDR2 is YNNKEL (reference sequence). CDR3 length: 12 amino acids. The V end lost 3 bases, the J end lost 6 bases, and 9 bases lay between the germline ends.

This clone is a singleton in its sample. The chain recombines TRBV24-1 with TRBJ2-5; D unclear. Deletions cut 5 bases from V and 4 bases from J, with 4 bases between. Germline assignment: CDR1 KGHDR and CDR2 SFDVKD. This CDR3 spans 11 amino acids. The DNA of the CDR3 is TGTGCCACCAGTGCCGTAGAGACCCAGTACTTC. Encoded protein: CATSAVETQYF.